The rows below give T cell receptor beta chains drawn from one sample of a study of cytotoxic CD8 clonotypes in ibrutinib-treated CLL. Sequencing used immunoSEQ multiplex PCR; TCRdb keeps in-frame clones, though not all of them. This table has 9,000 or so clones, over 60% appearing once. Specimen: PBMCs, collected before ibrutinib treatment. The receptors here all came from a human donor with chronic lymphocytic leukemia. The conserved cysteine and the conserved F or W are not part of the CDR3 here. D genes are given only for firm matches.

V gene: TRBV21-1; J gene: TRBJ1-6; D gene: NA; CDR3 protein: ASSYGFNSPLH
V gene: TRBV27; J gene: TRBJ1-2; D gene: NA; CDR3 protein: ASSMDSARYGYT
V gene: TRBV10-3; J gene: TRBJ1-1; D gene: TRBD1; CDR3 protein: AITTDRETEAF
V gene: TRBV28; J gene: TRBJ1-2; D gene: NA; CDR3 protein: ASSLFIRAEASSTA
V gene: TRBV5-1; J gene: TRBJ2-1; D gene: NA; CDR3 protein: ASSLAWGSSYNEQF
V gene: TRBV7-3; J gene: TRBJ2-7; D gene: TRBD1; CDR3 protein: ASSKGQGRQY
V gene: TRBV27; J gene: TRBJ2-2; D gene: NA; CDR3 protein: ASSSNPGAGELF
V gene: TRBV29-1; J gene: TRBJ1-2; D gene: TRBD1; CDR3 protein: SVENPGQGKYGYT
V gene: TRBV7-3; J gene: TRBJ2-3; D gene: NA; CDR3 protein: ASSSQPSGMDTQY
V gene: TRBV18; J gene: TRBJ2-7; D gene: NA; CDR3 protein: ASSPGVDSYEQY
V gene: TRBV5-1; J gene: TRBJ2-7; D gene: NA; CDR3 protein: ASSLDASAYEQY
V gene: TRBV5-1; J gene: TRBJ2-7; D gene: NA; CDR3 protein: ASRYSSGTPREQY
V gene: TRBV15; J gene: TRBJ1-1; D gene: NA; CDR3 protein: ATSRFSGEAF